This is a list of T cell receptor beta chains from one sample in a study of blood T cells in healthy people across ages. Via MiXCR, TCRdb re-called the 5' RACE reads, giving one row per CDR3 protein. The sample records around 1.5 million distinct CDR3 sequences, around two fifths being singletons. What was sequenced was blood. These receptors were obtained from a woman in her late teens or twenties in good health. CDR3s include the opening cysteine and the closing phenylalanine or tryptophan. The order of the fields is clone size, V gene, D gene, J gene, CDR3 DNA, CDR3 protein. The D gene is left open where the match is weak. Expanded clones are given a class, and other clones once, few, many or no size at all.

abundance: -; v_gene: TRBV2; d_gene: -; j_gene: TRBJ2-7; CDR3nt: TGTGCCAGCACGGCCGACCAATACCAAAACGAGCAGTACTTC; CDR3aa: CASTADQYQNEQYF
abundance: once; v_gene: TRBV27; d_gene: TRBD1; j_gene: TRBJ1-2; CDR3nt: TGTGCCAGCAGTCCCAGGGGGGGCCTAACGAGCTACACCTTC; CDR3aa: CASSPRGGLTSYTF
abundance: -; v_gene: TRBV20-1; d_gene: TRBD1; j_gene: TRBJ1-1; CDR3nt: TGCAGTGCCCGAGGACAGGGGGAAATGAACACTGAAGCTTTCTTT; CDR3aa: CSARGQGEMNTEAFF
abundance: -; v_gene: TRBV9; d_gene: TRBD1; j_gene: TRBJ2-3; CDR3nt: TGTGCCAGCAGCCCGTGGGACAGATTCTACACAGATACGCAGTATTTT; CDR3aa: CASSPWDRFYTDTQYF
abundance: many; v_gene: TRBV2; d_gene: TRBD2; j_gene: TRBJ2-7; CDR3nt: TGTGCCAGCAGTGGACTAGCGGGAAACGAGCAGTACTTC; CDR3aa: CASSGLAGNEQYF
abundance: few; v_gene: TRBV9; d_gene: -; j_gene: TRBJ2-1; CDR3nt: TGTGCCAGCAGCGCTTTGGGTGGTGAGCAGTTCTTC; CDR3aa: CASSALGGEQFF
abundance: -; v_gene: TRBV6-1; d_gene: -; j_gene: TRBJ2-7; CDR3nt: TGTGCCAGCAGGGCCCTCGGGGCGGGGGCCTACAATGAGCAGTACTTC; CDR3aa: CASRALGAGAYNEQYF
abundance: many; v_gene: TRBV7-9; d_gene: TRBD2; j_gene: TRBJ2-7; CDR3nt: TGTGCCAGCAGCTTAGGGGCGGGAGAGTACGAGCAGTACTTC; CDR3aa: CASSLGAGEYEQYF
abundance: few; v_gene: TRBV10-3; d_gene: -; j_gene: TRBJ2-7; CDR3nt: TGTGCCATCAGTGAGTCGTCGGGCCGTTCCTACGAGCAGTACTTC; CDR3aa: CAISESSGRSYEQYF
abundance: -; v_gene: TRBV7-7; d_gene: -; j_gene: TRBJ2-3; CDR3nt: TGTGCCAGCAGCTTATCAGGGTACATCACAGATACGCAGTATTTT; CDR3aa: CASSLSGYITDTQYF
abundance: -; v_gene: TRBV7-7; d_gene: -; j_gene: TRBJ2-5; CDR3nt: TGTGCTAGCAGTCCCGGGTATTCTGGAGAGACCCAGTACTTC; CDR3aa: CASSPGYSGETQYF
abundance: -; v_gene: TRBV5-1; d_gene: -; j_gene: TRBJ1-2; CDR3nt: TGCGCCAGCAGCGTCACCGGGACACCATATGGCTACACCTTC; CDR3aa: CASSVTGTPYGYTF
abundance: -; v_gene: TRBV20-1; d_gene: TRBD1; j_gene: TRBJ2-1; CDR3nt: TGCAGTGCTCCGAGACAGGGGGCTGGGAATGAGCAGTTCTTC; CDR3aa: CSAPRQGAGNEQFF
abundance: few; v_gene: TRBV7-8; d_gene: -; j_gene: TRBJ1-1; CDR3nt: TGTGCCAGCAGACAGGCTAACACTGAAGCTTTCTTT; CDR3aa: CASRQANTEAFF
abundance: once; v_gene: TRBV9; d_gene: -; j_gene: TRBJ1-5; CDR3nt: TGTGCCAGCAGTAGGCCCCCCCCGGGGGCCAATCAGCCCCAGCATTTT; CDR3aa: CASSRPPPGANQPQHF
abundance: -; v_gene: TRBV7-9; d_gene: -; j_gene: TRBJ2-3; CDR3nt: TGTGCCAGCAGCTCCCTGCGGCCTACGCAGTATTTT; CDR3aa: CASSSLRPTQYF
abundance: few; v_gene: TRBV27; d_gene: -; j_gene: TRBJ1-1; CDR3nt: TGTGCCAGCAGCCCAGAATACTTGAACACTGAAGCTTTCTTT; CDR3aa: CASSPEYLNTEAFF
abundance: few; v_gene: TRBV6-5; d_gene: -; j_gene: TRBJ2-1; CDR3nt: TGTGCCAGCAGTGCGACCGGGGCTTACAATGAGCAGTTCTTC; CDR3aa: CASSATGAYNEQFF
abundance: -; v_gene: TRBV7-9; d_gene: TRBD1; j_gene: TRBJ1-5; CDR3nt: TGTGCCAGCAGCTTCGACAGGGACGGCAATCAGCCCCAGCATTTT; CDR3aa: CASSFDRDGNQPQHF
abundance: few; v_gene: TRBV27; d_gene: TRBD1; j_gene: TRBJ1-5; CDR3nt: TGTGCCAGCAGTCCCCCGGGACAGGGGAATCAGCCCCAGCATTTT; CDR3aa: CASSPPGQGNQPQHF
abundance: -; v_gene: TRBV20-1; d_gene: -; j_gene: TRBJ1-5; CDR3nt: TGCAGTGCTAATGGCGAGACCTGGGGTAGCAATCAGCCCCAGCATTTT; CDR3aa: CSANGETWGSNQPQHF
abundance: -; v_gene: TRBV6-5; d_gene: -; j_gene: TRBJ2-7; CDR3nt: TGTGCCAGCAGCAGGACGAGCACCACCTACGAGCAGTACTTC; CDR3aa: CASSRTSTTYEQYF
abundance: few; v_gene: TRBV12-3/TRBV12-4; d_gene: TRBD1; j_gene: TRBJ2-5; CDR3nt: TGTGCCAGCAGCTTACTGGGACAGGCCCAAGAGACCCAGTACTTC; CDR3aa: CASSLLGQAQETQYF
abundance: few; v_gene: TRBV29-1; d_gene: -; j_gene: TRBJ2-6; CDR3nt: TGCAGCGTTGAATGGCGGCCCAACGTCCTGACTTTC; CDR3aa: CSVEWRPNVLTF
abundance: -; v_gene: TRBV4-1; d_gene: -; j_gene: TRBJ1-1; CDR3nt: TGCGCCAGCGGAAATGAGGGGCTGGTTACTGAAGCTTTCTTT; CDR3aa: CASGNEGLVTEAFF
abundance: -; v_gene: TRBV21-1; d_gene: -; j_gene: TRBJ1-6; CDR3nt: TGTGCCAGCACCTCTGGGGGCAGGGGGCATAATTCACCCCTCCACTTT; CDR3aa: CASTSGGRGHNSPLHF
abundance: few; v_gene: TRBV7-2; d_gene: -; j_gene: TRBJ2-5; CDR3nt: TGTGCCAGCAGCGCACAAGAGACCCGGTACTTC; CDR3aa: CASSAQETRYF
abundance: -; v_gene: TRBV7-9; d_gene: -; j_gene: TRBJ2-5; CDR3nt: TGTGCCAGCAGGAGTTGGGAGACCCAGTACTTC; CDR3aa: CASRSWETQYF
abundance: -; v_gene: TRBV6-5; d_gene: -; j_gene: TRBJ1-1; CDR3nt: TGTGCCAGCATCTATGGGGGGGTTGAAGCTTTCTTT; CDR3aa: CASIYGGVEAFF
abundance: -; v_gene: TRBV11-2; d_gene: -; j_gene: TRBJ2-1; CDR3nt: TGTGCCAGCAGCACCGGGACTGCCACCAATGAGCAGTTCTTC; CDR3aa: CASSTGTATNEQFF
abundance: -; v_gene: TRBV29-1; d_gene: TRBD2; j_gene: TRBJ2-1; CDR3nt: TGCAGCGTTGCTAGCGGGACCTCTCTCTCCTACAATGAGCAGTTCTTC; CDR3aa: CSVASGTSLSYNEQFF
abundance: -; v_gene: TRBV7-2; d_gene: TRBD1; j_gene: TRBJ1-6; CDR3nt: TGTGCCAGCAGCGTCACCGGGACAGAGGATTCACCCCTCCACTTT; CDR3aa: CASSVTGTEDSPLHF
abundance: few; v_gene: TRBV13; d_gene: TRBD1; j_gene: TRBJ1-2; CDR3nt: TGTGCCAGCTCGGGGGAAGGGGGCAACTATGGCTACACCTTC; CDR3aa: CASSGEGGNYGYTF
abundance: -; v_gene: TRBV5-6; d_gene: -; j_gene: TRBJ1-4; CDR3nt: TGTGCCAGCAGCTTGGCTCCTCGGGTAGGAGAAGAAAAACTGTTTTTT; CDR3aa: CASSLAPRVGEEKLFF
abundance: -; v_gene: TRBV6-2/TRBV6-3; d_gene: -; j_gene: TRBJ2-5; CDR3nt: TGTGCCAGCAGTTCACTACAGAGCCAAGAGACCCAGTACTTC; CDR3aa: CASSSLQSQETQYF
abundance: -; v_gene: TRBV2; d_gene: TRBD2; j_gene: TRBJ2-3; CDR3nt: TGTGCCGGAGGACTAGCGCTGGGTACGCAGTATTTT; CDR3aa: CAGGLALGTQYF
abundance: few; v_gene: TRBV10-3; d_gene: TRBD1; j_gene: TRBJ1-2; CDR3nt: TGTGCCATCAGCGTTGGACAGGGGAGCTATGGCTACACCTTC; CDR3aa: CAISVGQGSYGYTF
abundance: -; v_gene: TRBV4-1; d_gene: -; j_gene: TRBJ1-2; CDR3nt: TGCGCCAGCAGCCAAGGGCAGCCCTATGGCTACACCTTC; CDR3aa: CASSQGQPYGYTF
abundance: -; v_gene: TRBV10-3; d_gene: -; j_gene: TRBJ1-6; CDR3nt: TGTGCCATCAGTCTGGACGGGGGGAATTCACCCCTCCACTTT; CDR3aa: CAISLDGGNSPLHF
abundance: few; v_gene: TRBV7-9; d_gene: -; j_gene: TRBJ2-7; CDR3nt: TGTGCCAGCAGCTTGCAGGGGAACAATGAGCAGTACTTC; CDR3aa: CASSLQGNNEQYF
abundance: -; v_gene: TRBV3-1; d_gene: TRBD1; j_gene: TRBJ2-4; CDR3nt: TGTGCCAGCAGCCAAGGGGGACAGGGGACGAAAAAAAACATTCAGTACTTC; CDR3aa: CASSQGGQGTKKNIQYF